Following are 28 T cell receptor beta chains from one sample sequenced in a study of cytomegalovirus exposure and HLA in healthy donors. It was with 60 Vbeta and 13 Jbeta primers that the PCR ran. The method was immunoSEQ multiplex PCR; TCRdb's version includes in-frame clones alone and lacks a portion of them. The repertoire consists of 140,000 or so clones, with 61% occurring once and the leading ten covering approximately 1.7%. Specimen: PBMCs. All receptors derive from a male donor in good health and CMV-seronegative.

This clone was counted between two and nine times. CDR3 nucleotide sequence: TGTGCCAGTCAGGGGCGAGACGCGAACACCGGGGAGCTGTTTTTT. It yields the protein CASQGRDANTGELFF. The rearrangement links TRBV7-8 to TRBJ2-2; TRBD1 might be the D (6 bases). Deletions cut 9 bases from V and 0 bases from J, with 14 bases between. There are 15 residues in the CDR3. Germline V gene lookup returns CDR1 SGHVS and CDR2 FQNEAQ.

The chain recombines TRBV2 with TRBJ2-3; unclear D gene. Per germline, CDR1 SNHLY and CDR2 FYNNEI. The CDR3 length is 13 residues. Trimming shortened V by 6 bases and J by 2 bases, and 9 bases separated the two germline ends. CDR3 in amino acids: CASRLEITDTQYF. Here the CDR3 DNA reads TGTGCCAGCAGGTTAGAGATCACAGATACGCAGTATTTT.

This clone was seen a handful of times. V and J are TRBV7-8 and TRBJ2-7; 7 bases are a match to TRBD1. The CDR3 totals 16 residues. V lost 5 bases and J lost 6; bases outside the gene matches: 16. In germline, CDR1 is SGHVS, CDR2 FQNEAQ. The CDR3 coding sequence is TGTGCCAGCAGCCCTAGGGGGCCGCGAGATCCCGGCGAGCAGTACTTC. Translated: CASSPRGPRDPGEQYF.

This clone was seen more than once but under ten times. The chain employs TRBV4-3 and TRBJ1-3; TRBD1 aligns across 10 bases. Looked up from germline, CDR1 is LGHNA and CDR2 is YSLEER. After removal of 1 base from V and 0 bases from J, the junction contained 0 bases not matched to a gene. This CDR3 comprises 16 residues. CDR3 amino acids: CASSQGTGGSGNTIYF. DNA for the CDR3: TGCGCCAGCAGCCAAGGGACAGGGGGCTCTGGAAACACCATATATTTT.

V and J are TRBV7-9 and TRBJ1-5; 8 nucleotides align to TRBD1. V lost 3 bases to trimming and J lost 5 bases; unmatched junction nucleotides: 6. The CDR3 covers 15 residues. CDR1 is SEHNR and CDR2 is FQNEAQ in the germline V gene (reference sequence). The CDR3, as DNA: TGTGCCAGCAGCTTTGGGGGGACAGGAGATCAGCCCCAGCATTTT. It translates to CASSFGGTGDQPQHF. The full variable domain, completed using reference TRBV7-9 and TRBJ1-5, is DTGVSQNPRHKITKRGQNVTFRCDPISEHNRLYWYRQTLGQGPEFLTYFQNEAQLEKSRLLSDRFSAERPKGSFSTLEIQRTEQGDSAMYLCASSFGGTGDQPQHFGDGTRLSIL.

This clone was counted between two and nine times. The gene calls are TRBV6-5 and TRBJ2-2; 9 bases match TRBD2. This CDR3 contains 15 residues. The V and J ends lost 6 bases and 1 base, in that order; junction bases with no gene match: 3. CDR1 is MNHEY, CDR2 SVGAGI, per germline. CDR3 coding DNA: TGTGCCAGCAGAATACTAGCGGGGAACACCGGGGAGCTGTTTTTT. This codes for CASRILAGNTGELFF.

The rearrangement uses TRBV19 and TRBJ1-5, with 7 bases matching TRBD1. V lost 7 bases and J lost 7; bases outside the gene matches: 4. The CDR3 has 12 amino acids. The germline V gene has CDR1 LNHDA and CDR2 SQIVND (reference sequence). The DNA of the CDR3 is TGTGCCAGTAATAACAGGGGCCAGCCCCAGCATTTT. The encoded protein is CASNNRGQPQHF.

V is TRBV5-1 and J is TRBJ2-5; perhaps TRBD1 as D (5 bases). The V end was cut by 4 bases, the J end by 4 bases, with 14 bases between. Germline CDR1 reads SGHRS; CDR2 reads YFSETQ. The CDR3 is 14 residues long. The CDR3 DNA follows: TGCGCCAGCAGCCAATCAGGGTTGGGAGAGACCCAGTACTTC. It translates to CASSQSGLGETQYF.

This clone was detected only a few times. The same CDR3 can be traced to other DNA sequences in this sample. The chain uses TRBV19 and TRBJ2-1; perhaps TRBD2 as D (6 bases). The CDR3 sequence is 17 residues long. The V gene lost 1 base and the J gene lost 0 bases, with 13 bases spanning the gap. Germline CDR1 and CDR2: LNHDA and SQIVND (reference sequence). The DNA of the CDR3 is TGTGCCAGTAGTATAGGGACTACCCTGAGCTCCTACAATGAGCAGTTCTTC. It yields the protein CASSIGTTLSSYNEQFF.

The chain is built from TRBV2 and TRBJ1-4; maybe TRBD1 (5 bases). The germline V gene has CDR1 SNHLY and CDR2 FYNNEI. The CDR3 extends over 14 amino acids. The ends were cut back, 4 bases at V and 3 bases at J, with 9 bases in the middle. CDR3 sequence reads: CASSADSSNEKLFF. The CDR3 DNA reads TGTGCCAGCAGTGCTGACAGCTCTAATGAAAAACTGTTTTTT.

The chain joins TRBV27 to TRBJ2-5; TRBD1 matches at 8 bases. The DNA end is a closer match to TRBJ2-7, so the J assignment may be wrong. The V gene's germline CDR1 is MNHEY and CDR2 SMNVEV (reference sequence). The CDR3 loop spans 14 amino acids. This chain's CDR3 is CASRPGQGPYEQYF. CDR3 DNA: TGTGCCAGCAGACCAGGACAGGGACCCTACGAGCAGTACTTC.

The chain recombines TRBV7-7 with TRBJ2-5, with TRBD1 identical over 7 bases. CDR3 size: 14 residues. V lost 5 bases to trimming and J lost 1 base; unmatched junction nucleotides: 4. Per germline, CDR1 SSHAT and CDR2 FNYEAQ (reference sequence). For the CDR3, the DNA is TGTGCCAGCAGCCCGACAGGGTTCCAAGAGACCCAGTACTTC. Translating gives CASSPTGFQETQYF.

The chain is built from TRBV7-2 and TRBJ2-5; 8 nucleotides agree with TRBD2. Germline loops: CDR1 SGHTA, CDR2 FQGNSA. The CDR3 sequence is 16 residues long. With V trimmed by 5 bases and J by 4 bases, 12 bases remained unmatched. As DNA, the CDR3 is TGTGCCAGCAGCGTTAATAGCGGGGTTCTGGTAGAGACCCAGTACTTC. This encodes CASSVNSGVLVETQYF.

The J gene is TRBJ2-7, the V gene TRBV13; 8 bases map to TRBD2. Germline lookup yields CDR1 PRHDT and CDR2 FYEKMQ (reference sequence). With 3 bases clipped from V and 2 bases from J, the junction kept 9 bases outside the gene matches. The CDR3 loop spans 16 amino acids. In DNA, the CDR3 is TGTGCCAGCAGCTTTGAGGGGAGCGGGGGTCCCTACGAGCAGTACTTC. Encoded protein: CASSFEGSGGPYEQYF.

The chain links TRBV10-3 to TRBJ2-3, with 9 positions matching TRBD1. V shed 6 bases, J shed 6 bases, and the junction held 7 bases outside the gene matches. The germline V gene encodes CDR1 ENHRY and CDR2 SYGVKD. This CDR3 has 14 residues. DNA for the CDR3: TGTGCCATCAGCCTGGGACAGGGTTATGATACGCAGTATTTT. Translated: CAISLGQGYDTQYF.

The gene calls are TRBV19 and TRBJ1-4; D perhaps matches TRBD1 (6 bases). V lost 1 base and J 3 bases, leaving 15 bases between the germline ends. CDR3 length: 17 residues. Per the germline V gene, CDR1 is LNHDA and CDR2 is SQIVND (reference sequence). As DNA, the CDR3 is TGTGCCAGTAGTATAGGCTGGCGGGGGCCGGCTAATGAAAAACTGTTTTTT. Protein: CASSIGWRGPANEKLFF. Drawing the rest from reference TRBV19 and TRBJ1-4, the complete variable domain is DGGITQSPKYLFRKEGQNVTLSCEQNLNHDAMYWYRQDPGQGLRLIYYSQIVNDFQKGDIAEGYSVSREKKESFPLTVTSAQKNPTAFYLCASSIGWRGPANEKLFFGSGTQLSVL.

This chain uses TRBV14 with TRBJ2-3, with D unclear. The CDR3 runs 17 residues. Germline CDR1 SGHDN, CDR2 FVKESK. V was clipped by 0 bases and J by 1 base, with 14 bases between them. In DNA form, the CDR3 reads TGTGCCAGCAGCCAAGAGACTTTTTCATATGGCACAGATACGCAGTATTTT. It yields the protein CASSQETFSYGTDTQYF. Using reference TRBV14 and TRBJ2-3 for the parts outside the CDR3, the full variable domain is EAGVTQFPSHSVIEKGQTVTLRCDPISGHDNLYWYRRVMGKEIKFLLHFVKESKQDESGMPNNRFLAERTGGTYSTLKVQPAELEDSGVYFCASSQETFSYGTDTQYFGPGTRLTVL.

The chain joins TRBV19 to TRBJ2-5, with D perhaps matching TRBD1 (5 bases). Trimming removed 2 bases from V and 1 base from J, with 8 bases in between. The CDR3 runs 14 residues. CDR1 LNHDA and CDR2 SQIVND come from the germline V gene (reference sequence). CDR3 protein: CASSIRQTQETQYF. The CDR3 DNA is TGTGCCAGTAGTATAAGACAGACCCAAGAGACCCAGTACTTC. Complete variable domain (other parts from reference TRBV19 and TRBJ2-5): DGGITQSPKYLFRKEGQNVTLSCEQNLNHDAMYWYRQDPGQGLRLIYYSQIVNDFQKGDIAEGYSVSREKKESFPLTVTSAQKNPTAFYLCASSIRQTQETQYFGPGTRLLVL.

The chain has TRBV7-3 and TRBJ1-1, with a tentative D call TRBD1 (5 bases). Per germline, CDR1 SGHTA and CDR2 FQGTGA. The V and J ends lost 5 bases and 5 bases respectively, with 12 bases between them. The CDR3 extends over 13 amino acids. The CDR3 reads CASSAERQTEAFF. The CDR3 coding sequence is TGTGCCAGCAGCGCCGAGCGACAGACTGAAGCTTTCTTT.

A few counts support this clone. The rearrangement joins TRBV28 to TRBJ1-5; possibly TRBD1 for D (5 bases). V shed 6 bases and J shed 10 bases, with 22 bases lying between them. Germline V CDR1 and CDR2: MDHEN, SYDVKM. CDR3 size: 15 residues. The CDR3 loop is CASRSDSGTRNPQHF. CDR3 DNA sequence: TGTGCCAGCAGATCCGACAGCGGGACGAGGAATCCCCAGCATTTT.

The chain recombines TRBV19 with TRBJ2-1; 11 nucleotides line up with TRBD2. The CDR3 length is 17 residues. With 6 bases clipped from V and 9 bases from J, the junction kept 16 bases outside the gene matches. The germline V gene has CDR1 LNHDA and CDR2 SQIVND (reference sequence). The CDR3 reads CASREVAGGQNDGEQFF. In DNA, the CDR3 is TGTGCCAGTAGGGAGGTAGCGGGGGGGCAGAATGACGGTGAGCAGTTCTTC.

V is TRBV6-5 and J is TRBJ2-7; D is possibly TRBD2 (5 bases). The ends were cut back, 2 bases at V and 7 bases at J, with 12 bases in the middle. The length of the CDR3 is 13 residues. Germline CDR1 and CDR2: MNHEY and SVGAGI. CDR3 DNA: TGTGCCAGCAGTTACAGAGGGTGGGTAGAGCAGTACTTC. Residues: CASSYRGWVEQYF.

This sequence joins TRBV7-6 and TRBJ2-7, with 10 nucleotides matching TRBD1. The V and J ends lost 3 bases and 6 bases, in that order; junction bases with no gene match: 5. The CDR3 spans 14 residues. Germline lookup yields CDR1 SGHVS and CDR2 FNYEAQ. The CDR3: CASSLGDRGGEQYF. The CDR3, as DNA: TGTGCCAGCAGCTTGGGGGACAGGGGTGGCGAGCAGTACTTC. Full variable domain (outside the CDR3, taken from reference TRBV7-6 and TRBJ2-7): GAGVSQSPRYKVTKRGQDVALRCDPISGHVSLYWYRQALGQGPEFLTYFNYEAQQDKSGLPNDRFSAERPEGSISTLTIQRTEQRDSAMYRCASSLGDRGGEQYFGPGTRLTVT.

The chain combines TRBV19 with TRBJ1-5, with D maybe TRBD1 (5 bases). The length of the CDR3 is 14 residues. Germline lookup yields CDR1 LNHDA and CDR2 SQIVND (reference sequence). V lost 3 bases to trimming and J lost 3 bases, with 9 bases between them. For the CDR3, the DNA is TGTGCCAGTAGTATCCGGGACTACAATCAGCCCCAGCATTTT. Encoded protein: CASSIRDYNQPQHF.

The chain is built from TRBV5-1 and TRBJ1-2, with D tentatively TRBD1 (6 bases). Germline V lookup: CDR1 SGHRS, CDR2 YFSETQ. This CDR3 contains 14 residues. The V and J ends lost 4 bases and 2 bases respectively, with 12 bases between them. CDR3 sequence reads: CASSEGDRNYGYTF. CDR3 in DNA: TGCGCCAGCAGCGAGGGCGACAGGAACTATGGCTACACCTTC.

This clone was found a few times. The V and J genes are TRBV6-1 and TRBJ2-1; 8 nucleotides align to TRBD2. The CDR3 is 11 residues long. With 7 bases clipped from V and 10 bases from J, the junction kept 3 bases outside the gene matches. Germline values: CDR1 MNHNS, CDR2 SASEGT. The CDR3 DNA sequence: TGTGCCAGCACGGGGGGGCGCGAGCAGTTCTTC. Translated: CASTGGREQFF.

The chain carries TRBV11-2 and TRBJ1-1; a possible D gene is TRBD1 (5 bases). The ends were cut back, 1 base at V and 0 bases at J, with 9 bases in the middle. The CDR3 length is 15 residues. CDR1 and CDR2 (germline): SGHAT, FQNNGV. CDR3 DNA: TGTGCCAGCAGCTTAGTCGGGGGACTGAACACTGAAGCTTTCTTT. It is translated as CASSLVGGLNTEAFF.

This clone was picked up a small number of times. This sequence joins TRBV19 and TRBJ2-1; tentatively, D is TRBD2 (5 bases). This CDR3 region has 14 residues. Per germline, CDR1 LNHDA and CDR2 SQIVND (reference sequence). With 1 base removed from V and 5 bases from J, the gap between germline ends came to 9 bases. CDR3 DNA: TGTGCCAGTAGTATAGTCGAGGGTCACAATGAGCAGTTCTTC. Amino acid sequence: CASSIVEGHNEQFF.